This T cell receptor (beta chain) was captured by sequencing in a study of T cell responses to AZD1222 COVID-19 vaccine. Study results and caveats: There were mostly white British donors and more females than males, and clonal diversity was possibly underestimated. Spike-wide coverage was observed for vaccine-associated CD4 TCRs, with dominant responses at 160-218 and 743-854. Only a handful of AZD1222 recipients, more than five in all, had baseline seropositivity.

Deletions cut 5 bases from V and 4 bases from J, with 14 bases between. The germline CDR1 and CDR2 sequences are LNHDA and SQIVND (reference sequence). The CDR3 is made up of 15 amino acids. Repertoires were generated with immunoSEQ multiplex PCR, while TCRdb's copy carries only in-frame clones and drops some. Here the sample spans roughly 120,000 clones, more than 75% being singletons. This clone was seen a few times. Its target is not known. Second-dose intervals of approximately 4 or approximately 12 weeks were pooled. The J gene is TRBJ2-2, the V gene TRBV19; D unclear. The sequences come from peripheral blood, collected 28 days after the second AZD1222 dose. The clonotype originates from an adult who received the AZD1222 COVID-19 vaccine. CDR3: CASSSGGRATGELFF. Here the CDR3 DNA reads TGTGCCAGTAGTTCCGGCGGCCGAGCCACCGGGGAGCTGTTTTTT.